The clone carrying this T cell receptor (beta chain) was seen a few times. What it binds is unknown. The germline CDR1 and CDR2 sequences are SGHDN and FVKESK. V was cut by 1 base and J by 4 bases, with 5 bases left in between. The CDR3 spans 14 residues. The sample belongs to a study of PD-1 blockade in mismatch repair-deficient tumors. The TCR-sequenced patients were a few responders to pembrolizumab. Study-wide results and limits: Tumor-resident clones, often absent from pretreatment blood, expanded after pembrolizumab and then contracted.

TCRdb keeps only in-frame clones here, not all; method: immunoSEQ multiplex PCR. The sample records around 120,000 clones, 86% being singletons. The receptor's source is an adult with mismatch repair-deficient cancer. Here the sequenced sample was peripheral blood, taken 44 weeks after starting pembrolizumab. The chain links TRBV14 to TRBJ2-6; no reliable D call. The CDR3: CASSQVGGANVLTF. CDR3 sequence (DNA): TGTGCCAGCAGCCAAGTTGGGGGGGCCAACGTCCTGACTTTC.